These 14 T cell receptor beta chains were sequenced from one sample in a study of OX40 agonist ivuxolimab in advanced cancers. The library was built by means of the immunoSEQ multiplex PCR assay. TCRdb took over this immuneACCESS table, retaining in-frame rearrangements with V and J assigned. Such tables are incomplete; in checked studies, under half of the missing clones stem from an unresolved V gene, and the remainder is unexplained. The sample contains about 79,000 clones, roughly 80% of them found a single time. The ten largest clones represent approximately 4.6% of the sample. The sample was CD4+ or CD8+ T cells sorted from blood, taken in a trial of the OX40 agonist ivuxolimab. All receptors come from an adult with an advanced solid tumor such as melanoma, head and neck, liver or kidney cancer.

This clone has more than one count but fewer than ten. CDR3 sequence reads: CASSLDSSSTEAFF. DNA for the CDR3: TGTGCCAGCAGCTTGGACAGTTCTAGCACTGAAGCTTTCTTT. This chain connects TRBV5-4 to TRBJ1-1, with D uncertain. The CDR3 totals 14 residues. CDR1 and CDR2 from the germline V gene are SGHNT and YYREEE (reference sequence). V dropped 0 bases and J dropped 4 bases, with 10 bases sitting between them.

J is TRBJ1-6 and V is TRBV7-2, with D uncertain. CDR1 is SGHTA and CDR2 is FQGNSA in the germline V gene. This CDR3 is built from 13 residues. The V gene lost 2 bases and the J gene lost 14 bases, with 13 bases spanning the gap. In nucleotides, the CDR3 is TGTGCCAGCAGCTTACGGCAAGACGGGGCCCTCCACTTT. Translation gives CASSLRQDGALHF.

As concerns this clone: One end of the junction is discordant with germline, which a read error may explain. The rearrangement uses TRBV11-2 and TRBJ2-5; 7 bases line up with TRBD2. Germline lookup yields CDR1 SGHAT and CDR2 FQNNGV. The CDR3 sequence is 15 residues long. The DNA for the CDR3 is TGTGCCAGCAGCGTAGAAAGGACTAGTCAAGAGACCCAGTACTTC. Translated, it gives CASSVERTSQETQYF.

This chain connects TRBV7-8 to TRBJ1-2, with D perhaps TRBD1 (5 bases). The CDR3 sequence is 14 residues long. The germline CDR1 and CDR2 sequences are SGHVS and FQNEAQ. The V end was cut by 6 bases, the J end by 3 bases, with 14 bases between. The CDR3: CASSRGTVHYGYTF. The CDR3 bases are TGTGCCAGCAGTCGGGGGACGGTACACTATGGCTACACCTTC.

The chain has TRBV5-1 and TRBJ2-2; weak D call: TRBD2 (6 bases). The ends were cut back, 4 bases at V and 4 bases at J, with 17 bases in the middle. CDR3 length: 16 amino acids. Germline CDR1 SGHRS, CDR2 YFSETQ. In DNA form, the CDR3 reads TGCGCCAGCAGCAAGGCCGGGCAGGGAGGCACCGGGGAGCTGTTTTTT. The encoded protein is CASSKAGQGGTGELFF.

This clone was counted between two and nine times. The chain is built from TRBV11-3 and TRBJ1-2; no reliable D call. The CDR3 is made up of 12 amino acids. Trimming shortened V by 5 bases and J by 8 bases, and 12 bases separated the two germline ends. The germline gives CDR1 SGHNT, CDR2 YENEEA. The CDR3 region is CASSATDFGYTF. DNA of the CDR3: TGTGCCAGCAGCGCTACAGATTTCGGCTACACCTTC.

The J gene is TRBJ2-5, the V gene TRBV6-5, with 7 nucleotides matching TRBD1. The CDR3 totals 13 residues. The V gene's germline CDR1 is MNHEY and CDR2 SVGAGI. Germline trimming cut 6 bases from V and 5 bases from J; bases unmatched to any gene: 6. The CDR3, as DNA: TGTGCCAGCAGCTCCGACAGGGTTGAGACCCAGTACTTC. Protein: CASSSDRVETQYF.

The chain couples TRBV5-1 to TRBJ1-2; D uncertain. With 1 base removed from V and 0 bases from J, the gap between germline ends came to 7 bases. The germline CDR1 and CDR2 sequences are SGHRS and YFSETQ. The CDR3 covers 14 residues. The CDR3: CASSLSRTNYGYTF. CDR3 nucleotide sequence: TGCGCCAGCAGCTTGTCCCGGACTAACTATGGCTACACCTTC. Using reference TRBV5-1 and TRBJ1-2 for the parts outside the CDR3, the full variable domain is KAGVTQTPRYLIKTRGQQVTLSCSPISGHRSVSWYQQTPGQGLQFLFEYFSETQRNKGNFPGRFSGRQFSNSRSEMNVSTLELGDSALYLCASSLSRTNYGYTFGSGTRLTVV.

The chain combines TRBV5-1 with TRBJ2-5, with 13 bases that match TRBD2. There are 19 residues in the CDR3. Germline loops: CDR1 SGHRS, CDR2 YFSETQ. The V segment lost 0 bases and the J segment 5 bases; nucleotides outside the gene matches: 13. Written as DNA, the CDR3 is TGCGCCAGCAGCTTGGGGGCTACTAGCGGGAGGGCCTGGGGCGAGACCCAGTACTTC. Translation gives CASSLGATSGRAWGETQYF. Drawing the rest from reference TRBV5-1 and TRBJ2-5, the complete variable domain is KAGVTQTPRYLIKTRGQQVTLSCSPISGHRSVSWYQQTPGQGLQFLFEYFSETQRNKGNFPGRFSGRQFSNSRSEMNVSTLELGDSALYLCASSLGATSGRAWGETQYFGPGTRLLVL.

This clone has only a few counts. The V call is TRBV12-5, the J call TRBJ2-3, with 8 bases lining up with TRBD2. Unmatched junction bases numbered 9, after V lost 6 bases and J lost 4 bases. The CDR3 has 15 residues. Germline V CDR1 and CDR2: LGHNT, FRNRAP. The CDR3 nucleotides read TGTGCTAGTGGCCCCGACGGGGGGGGATCAGATACGCAGTATTTT. Amino acid sequence: CASGPDGGGSDTQYF.

V and J are TRBV14 and TRBJ2-3; possible D gene TRBD1, 6 bases. The V end lost 6 bases, the J end lost 0 bases, and 19 bases lay between the germline ends. The CDR3 has 17 residues. Germline-derived CDR1 and CDR2 are SGHDN and FVKESK. CDR3 coding DNA: TGTGCCAGCAGTCGACAGGCTGCCCTGAGAAGCACAGATACGCAGTATTTT. Translated: CASSRQAALRSTDTQYF. Complete variable domain (other parts from reference TRBV14 and TRBJ2-3): EAGVTQFPSHSVIEKGQTVTLRCDPISGHDNLYWYRRVMGKEIKFLLHFVKESKQDESGMPNNRFLAERTGGTYSTLKVQPAELEDSGVYFCASSRQAALRSTDTQYFGPGTRLTVL.

CDR3 sequence (DNA): TGTGCCAGCAGCGGGCAGTCCGGGAGCACTGAAGCTTTCTTT. Encoded protein: CASSGQSGSTEAFF. This chain uses TRBV7-2 with TRBJ1-1, with D unresolved. The CDR3 loop spans 14 amino acids. Trimming pared 5 bases from V and 4 bases from J, leaving 14 bases between. In germline, CDR1 is SGHTA, CDR2 FQGNSA.

The V call is TRBV2, the J call TRBJ1-1; D not certain. Deletions cut 6 bases from V and 7 bases from J, with 15 bases between. Germline V CDR1 and CDR2: SNHLY, FYNNEI. The CDR3 has 13 amino acids. The CDR3 spells CASRLKGIYEAFF. In DNA, the CDR3 is TGTGCCAGCAGATTAAAGGGAATCTATGAAGCTTTCTTT.

The CDR3 loop is CASSVADTGELFF. CDR3 bases: TGTGCCAGCAGTGTAGCGGACACCGGGGAGCTGTTTTTT. The chain carries TRBV6-4 and TRBJ2-2, with a possible D match to TRBD2 (6 bases). Per the germline V gene, CDR1 is MRHNA and CDR2 is SNTAGT. V was cut by 4 bases and J by 3 bases, with 6 bases left in between. The CDR3 is 13 residues long.